This T cell receptor beta chain was recovered during a study of CD8+ T cells in alopecia areata. Study background: For the treated group, dosing was oral tofacitinib at 5 to 10 mg twice daily.

This clone turned up a few times. As yet, its antigen is unknown. The authors extracted RNA and reverse transcribed it into cDNA as the sequencing template. TCRdb's table, derived via immunoSEQ multiplex PCR, lists solely in-frame clones and lacks some. The data contain 100,000 to 150,000 clones, approximately 60% of them singletons. The sample's treatment: oral pan-JAK inhibitor, 5-10 mg twice daily. Lesional scalp punch biopsies and peripheral blood came from alopecia areata patients. Study outcomes and limitations: Lesional scalp, notably in alopecia totalis/universalis, had clonality above that of normal scalp.

CDR3 length equals 14 residues. Germline loops: CDR1 SGDLS, CDR2 YYNGEE. Trimming took off 2 bases at V and 1 base at J, with 7 bases between the two ends. This receptor was taken from a human donor with alopecia areata. The chain couples TRBV9 to TRBJ1-3; D uncertain. The source was CD4+ T cells sorted from blood, collected at week 4, from a patient treated with tofacitinib. CDR3 residues: CASSVGQSGNTIYF. The CDR3 nucleotides read TGTGCCAGCAGCGTCGGTCAGTCTGGAAACACCATATATTTT.